The next 30 T cell receptor beta chains were all read from a single sample in a study of blood T cell repertoires in COVID-19. The data were produced by immunoSEQ multiplex PCR, yet TCRdb's version contains in-frame clones alone and is incomplete. The sample holds some 430,000 clones; roughly 87% are singletons and the top ten take about 0.6%. The sample consisted of PBMCs or T cells enriched from blood (not recorded which). The receptors come from a man between 18 and 35 years old who had recovered from COVID-19.

The J gene is TRBJ2-7, the V gene TRBV5-1; no reliable D call. Germline loops: CDR1 SGHRS, CDR2 YFSETQ. Trimming removed 2 bases from V and 2 bases from J, with 14 bases in between. The CDR3 is 15 residues long. For the CDR3, the DNA is TGCGCCAGCAGCTTCAGTGGAGACTTCACCTACGAGCAGTACTTC. Its translation is CASSFSGDFTYEQYF.

In its sample, this clone was seen once. This chain uses TRBV10-3 with TRBJ1-2, with 7 bases matching TRBD1. CDR1 ENHRY and CDR2 SYGVKD come from the germline V gene. The CDR3 totals 13 residues. V lost 7 bases, J lost 8 bases, and 10 bases stayed unmatched. CDR3 nucleotide sequence: TGTGCCATCACGGTAGACAGGGTCCGCGGCTACACCTTC. Amino acid sequence: CAITVDRVRGYTF.

The chain combines TRBV5-5 with TRBJ1-5; no firm D call. This CDR3 contains 12 residues. With 4 bases removed from V and 4 bases from J, the gap between germline ends came to 6 bases. Germline V gives CDR1 SGHKS, CDR2 YYEKEE (reference sequence). For the CDR3, the DNA is TGTGCCAGCAGCATCGAGAATCAGCCCCAGCATTTT. Its protein is CASSIENQPQHF.

The rearrangement links TRBV6-5 to TRBJ1-3; D is ambiguous. Trimming cost V 6 bases and J 0 bases, with 9 bases left between them. The germline gives CDR1 MNHEY, CDR2 SVGAGI. The CDR3 consists of 14 residues. CDR3 protein: CASSTWASGNTIYF. The CDR3 coding sequence is TGTGCCAGCAGCACGTGGGCCTCTGGAAACACCATATATTTT.

The genes are TRBV6-5 and TRBJ2-5; D uncertain. From germline, CDR1 is MNHEY and CDR2 SVGAGI. Trimming stripped 5 bases from V and 4 bases from J, with 14 bases between. The CDR3 has 14 amino acids. The CDR3 DNA is TGTGCCAGCAGTACTCCAGGATTAGGAGAGACCCAGTACTTC. Its translation: CASSTPGLGETQYF.

The rearrangement uses TRBV10-2 and TRBJ1-5; TRBD1 is a possible D gene (6 bases). CDR3 size: 14 residues. Germline V gene sequence: CDR1 WSHSY, CDR2 SAAADI. The V and J ends lost 8 bases and 7 bases respectively, with 18 bases between them. CDR3 amino acids: CASYSGAKNQPQHF. The CDR3 coding sequence is TGCGCCAGCTATTCAGGGGCAAAGAACCAGCCCCAGCATTTT.

The rearrangement links TRBV9 to TRBJ1-5, with unresolved D. The ends were cut back, 0 bases at V and 2 bases at J, with 6 bases in the middle. Per the germline V gene, CDR1 is SGDLS and CDR2 is YYNGEE. The CDR3 runs 14 residues. In DNA form, the CDR3 reads TGTGCCAGCAGCGTAGATGAGGGCAATCAGCCCCAGCATTTT. Residues: CASSVDEGNQPQHF. Drawing the rest from reference TRBV9 and TRBJ1-5, the complete variable domain is DSGVTQTPKHLITATGQRVTLRCSPRSGDLSVYWYQQSLDQGLQFLIQYYNGEERAKGNILERFSAQQFPDLHSELNLSSLELGDSALYFCASSVDEGNQPQHFGDGTRLSIL.

The chain is built from TRBV5-1 and TRBJ2-4; TRBD1 matches 9 bases. The ends lost 3 bases at V and 8 bases at J; junction bases unmatched: 6. Germline-derived CDR1 and CDR2 are SGHRS and YFSETQ. The CDR3 has 14 residues. CDR3 region: CASSSGQGTHIQYF. CDR3 DNA: TGCGCCAGCAGCTCGGGACAGGGCACTCACATTCAGTACTTC.

V is TRBV6-5 and J is TRBJ1-1, with D perhaps TRBD1 (5 bases). V was clipped by 5 bases and J by 5 bases, with 15 bases between them. The CDR3 consists of 14 residues. CDR1 is MNHEY and CDR2 is SVGAGI in the germline V gene. CDR3 nucleotides: TGTGCCAGCAGTATCCAAGGGGAGGCGACTGAAGCTTTCTTT. Protein sequence: CASSIQGEATEAFF.

About this clone itself: A read error may account for a junction end that differs from germline. This rearrangement joins TRBV5-6 to TRBJ2-3; possible D gene TRBD1, 6 bases. Germline assignment: CDR1 SGHDT and CDR2 YYEEEE. CDR3 size: 14 residues. DNA of the CDR3: TGTACCAGCAGCATGCAGGGGCGCTCGGATACGCAGTATTTT. It yields the protein CTSSMQGRSDTQYF. The whole variable domain, filled in from reference TRBV5-6 and TRBJ2-3, reads DAGVTQSPTHLIKTRGQQVTLRCSPKSGHDTVSWYQQALGQGPQFIFQYYEEEERQRGNFPDRFSGHQFPNYSSELNVNALLLGDSALYLCTSSMQGRSDTQYFGPGTRLTVL.

V usage is TRBV5-8 and J usage is TRBJ2-1, with TRBD2 identical over 7 bases. V lost 5 bases, J lost 7 bases, and 12 bases stayed unmatched. This CDR3 is built from 15 residues. Germline loops: CDR1 SGHTS, CDR2 YDEGEE. Here the CDR3 reads CASRHGGGAGNEQFF. The CDR3 region has the DNA TGTGCCAGCAGGCATGGGGGAGGAGCGGGGAATGAGCAGTTCTTC. Combining the CDR3 with reference TRBV5-8 and TRBJ2-1 gives the whole variable domain EAGVTQSPTHLIKTRGQQATLRCSPISGHTSVYWYQQALGLGLQFLLWYDEGEERNRGNFPPRFSGRQFPNYSSELNVNALELEDSALYLCASRHGGGAGNEQFFGPGTRLTVL.

This clone was counted between two and nine times. CDR3 sequence: CASSLGLGQGNTGELFF. The CDR3 coding sequence is TGTGCCAGCAGCTTAGGCTTAGGACAGGGTAACACCGGGGAGCTGTTTTTT. V gene TRBV5-4 combines with J gene TRBJ2-2; 8 bases line up with TRBD1. The CDR3 covers 17 residues. V lost 2 bases to trimming and J lost 2 bases; unmatched junction nucleotides: 8. Germline-derived CDR1 and CDR2 are SGHNT and YYREEE (reference sequence).

V is TRBV4-1 and J is TRBJ2-7, with a weak D call TRBD1 (6 bases). Per germline, CDR1 MGHRA and CDR2 YSYEKL. This CDR3 region has 16 residues. The V and J ends lost 0 bases and 3 bases respectively, with 15 bases between them. CDR3: CASSQDMGGQSYEQYF. CDR3 DNA: TGCGCCAGCAGCCAAGATATGGGTGGACAGAGCTACGAGCAGTACTTC.

The rearrangement joins TRBV7-8 to TRBJ2-1; tentative D call: TRBD2 (6 bases). The CDR3 totals 12 residues. CDR1 and CDR2 (germline): SGHVS, FQNEAQ. V lost 1 base and J 11 bases, leaving 9 bases between the germline ends. CDR3 in amino acids: CASSLGGGKQFF. In DNA, the CDR3 is TGTGCCAGCAGCTTAGGGGGCGGGAAGCAGTTCTTC.

This clone appeared once. This chain links TRBV6-6 with TRBJ1-1; D uncertain. CDR1 is MNHNY and CDR2 is SVGAGI in the germline V gene (reference sequence). CDR3 length: 13 amino acids. V dropped 6 bases and J dropped 1 base, with 9 bases sitting between them. The CDR3 protein is CASSAESNTEAFF. The CDR3 region has the DNA TGTGCCAGCAGCGCCGAGTCGAACACTGAAGCTTTCTTT.

The CDR3 sequence is CASSSSPGEWVGELFF. Written as DNA, the CDR3 is TGTGCCAGCAGCTCCTCCCCCGGGGAGTGGGTCGGGGAGCTGTTTTTT. V and J are TRBV9 and TRBJ2-2; weak D call: TRBD2 (5 bases). The V and J ends lost 4 bases and 7 bases respectively, with 20 bases between them. The V gene's germline CDR1 is SGDLS and CDR2 YYNGEE. This CDR3 has 16 residues. Variable domain in full (rest from reference TRBV9 and TRBJ2-2): DSGVTQTPKHLITATGQRVTLRCSPRSGDLSVYWYQQSLDQGLQFLIQYYNGEERAKGNILERFSAQQFPDLHSELNLSSLELGDSALYFCASSSSPGEWVGELFFGEGSRLTVL.

The chain couples TRBV5-1 to TRBJ1-1; D might be TRBD1 (6 bases). The germline V gene has CDR1 SGHRS and CDR2 YFSETQ. V was cut by 0 bases and J by 6 bases, with 12 bases left in between. The CDR3 spans 14 residues. This chain's CDR3 is CASSLGQAGSEAFF. The CDR3 DNA follows: TGCGCCAGCAGCTTGGGACAGGCGGGCTCTGAAGCTTTCTTT. Using reference TRBV5-1 and TRBJ1-1 for the parts outside the CDR3, the full variable domain is KAGVTQTPRYLIKTRGQQVTLSCSPISGHRSVSWYQQTPGQGLQFLFEYFSETQRNKGNFPGRFSGRQFSNSRSEMNVSTLELGDSALYLCASSLGQAGSEAFFGQGTRLTVV.

The J gene is TRBJ1-1, the V gene TRBV4-1; unclear D gene. V shed 1 base and J shed 0 bases, with 9 bases lying between them. Germline loops: CDR1 MGHRA, CDR2 YSYEKL. The CDR3 has 15 amino acids. The CDR3 sequence is CASSQAVGLNTEAFF. Written as DNA, the CDR3 is TGCGCCAGCAGCCAAGCAGTTGGGCTGAACACTGAAGCTTTCTTT.

The chain employs TRBV27 and TRBJ2-1; perhaps TRBD2 as D (6 bases). The V gene lost 4 bases and the J gene lost 5 bases, with 9 bases spanning the gap. The CDR3 is 13 residues long. Germline V gene data show CDR1 as MNHEY and CDR2 as SMNVEV (reference sequence). In DNA form, the CDR3 reads TGTGCCAGCAGTTGGGGGGTCGACAATGAGCAGTTCTTC. Its protein is CASSWGVDNEQFF.

The rearrangement uses TRBV18 and TRBJ2-5, with D possibly matching TRBD2 (6 bases). The CDR3 covers 16 residues. With 2 bases removed from V and 7 bases from J, the gap between germline ends came to 20 bases. Germline CDR1 reads KGHSH; CDR2 reads LQKENI. CDR3 in amino acids: CASSPREAGVSGTQYF. CDR3 DNA sequence: TGTGCCAGCTCACCAAGGGAAGCGGGTGTATCAGGGACCCAGTACTTC. The variable domain in full, with the rest retrieved from reference TRBV18 and TRBJ2-5, is NAGVMQNPRHLVRRRGQEARLRCSPMKGHSHVYWYRQLPEEGLKFMVYLQKENIIDESGMPKERFSAEFPKEGPSILRIQQVVRGDSAAYFCASSPREAGVSGTQYFGPGTRLLVL.

V usage is TRBV7-3 and J usage is TRBJ1-1; no definite D call. V was clipped by 2 bases and J by 3 bases, with 22 bases between them. CDR1 and CDR2 from the germline V gene are SGHTA and FQGTGA. This CDR3 contains 18 residues. CDR3 sequence reads: CASSLFGASASRDTEAFF. CDR3 nucleotide sequence: TGTGCCAGCAGCTTATTTGGCGCCAGTGCCTCCCGGGACACTGAAGCTTTCTTT.

The rearrangement uses TRBV10-3 and TRBJ2-4; 8 positions agree with TRBD2. The CDR3 length is 14 residues. CDR1 is ENHRY and CDR2 is SYGVKD in the germline V gene. Trimming at V came to 4 bases and at J to 6 bases, leaving 5 bases not matched to a gene. The CDR3 sequence is CAISVGAGVNIQYF. The CDR3 DNA sequence: TGTGCCATCAGTGTGGGAGCGGGGGTAAACATTCAGTACTTC.

The chain joins TRBV28 to TRBJ2-2, with TRBD2 matching 9 bases. CDR1 is MDHEN and CDR2 is SYDVKM in the germline V gene. V shed 3 bases and J 3 bases; nucleotides not matched to a gene: 17. The CDR3 has 20 amino acids. CDR3 amino acids: CASSFPPWREGVTDTGELFF. The CDR3 nucleotides read TGTGCCAGCAGTTTTCCCCCTTGGCGGGAGGGTGTCACGGACACCGGGGAGCTGTTTTTT.

The V call is TRBV10-3, the J call TRBJ1-1, with D possibly being TRBD1 (5 bases). Germline lookup yields CDR1 ENHRY and CDR2 SYGVKD. The CDR3 runs 14 residues. The V gene lost 2 bases and the J gene lost 5 bases, with 12 bases spanning the gap. In DNA, the CDR3 is TGTGCCATCAGTGAGAATGGGGCGAGGACTGAAGCTTTCTTT. Amino acids: CAISENGARTEAFF.

The chain has TRBV27 and TRBJ1-6, with 7 positions matching TRBD1. Germline V CDR1 and CDR2: MNHEY, SMNVEV (reference sequence). Trimming at V came to 3 bases and at J to 6 bases, leaving 5 bases not matched to a gene. The CDR3 runs 15 residues. This CDR3 is CASSFAGQLNSPLHF. Here the CDR3 DNA reads TGTGCCAGCAGTTTTGCGGGACAGCTTAATTCACCCCTCCACTTT.

This rearrangement joins TRBV12-3 or TRBV12-4 to TRBJ1-6; D is unresolved. The CDR3 totals 12 residues. The germline V and J ends were trimmed by 5 bases and 7 bases, with 6 bases remaining between them. The CDR3 coding sequence is TGTGCCAGCAGTGCGGAAAATTCACCCCTCCACTTT. Its translation is CASSAENSPLHF.

The rearrangement joins TRBV5-5 to TRBJ2-4; D call uncertain. The CDR3 has 14 residues. Per germline, CDR1 SGHKS and CDR2 YYEKEE (reference sequence). The ends were cut back, 4 bases at V and 0 bases at J, with 8 bases in the middle. The DNA for the CDR3 is TGTGCCAGCAGCCTTCGACTAGCCAAAAACATTCAGTACTTC. It encodes CASSLRLAKNIQYF.

The gene calls are TRBV6-5 and TRBJ2-1; 7 positions agree with TRBD1. Per germline, CDR1 MNHEY and CDR2 SVGAGI. V was pared by 6 bases and J by 4 bases, with 9 bases of the junction left unmatched. This CDR3 has 15 residues. CDR3 region: CASSPRDRGYNEQFF. The CDR3 coding sequence is TGTGCCAGCAGCCCCAGGGACAGAGGTTACAATGAGCAGTTCTTC.

The V call is TRBV28, the J call TRBJ2-1; 8 positions match TRBD2. The CDR3 contains 16 residues. CDR1 and CDR2 from the germline V gene are MDHEN and SYDVKM. Trimming removed 5 bases from V and 0 bases from J; junction bases left unmatched: 6. This chain's CDR3 is CASSRGGTSSYNEQFF. In DNA, the CDR3 is TGTGCCAGCAGTAGGGGAGGGACTAGCTCCTACAATGAGCAGTTCTTC. Complete variable domain (other parts from reference TRBV28 and TRBJ2-1): DVKVTQSSRYLVKRTGEKVFLECVQDMDHENMFWYRQDPGLGLRLIYFSYDVKMKEKGDIPEGYSVSREKKERFSLILESASTNQTSMYLCASSRGGTSSYNEQFFGPGTRLTVL.

V gene TRBV2 combines with J gene TRBJ1-1; maybe TRBD1 (6 bases). Trimming shortened V by 1 base and J by 1 base, and 10 bases separated the two germline ends. The CDR3 runs 15 residues. Germline lookup yields CDR1 SNHLY and CDR2 FYNNEI. The CDR3 spells CASSEVQGRNTEAFF. For the CDR3, the DNA is TGTGCCAGCAGTGAAGTACAGGGTCGGAACACTGAAGCTTTCTTT.